Detailed here is one TCR beta chain. Its recognized antigen is unknown. One base away there is no much larger clone; base qualities are not given. Each collaborating institution followed its own protocols to collect whole blood in K2EDTA tubes. For TCRbeta analysis, collaborators shipped samples in one of three forms: frozen whole blood, isolated PBMCs, or DNA extracted from either of those sample types. The data belong to a study of blood T cell repertoires in COVID-19 (dated by TCRdb to 2020 to 2022). About the full investigation: The collaborator samples originated in the United States, Italy and Spain and spanned the acute and convalescent phases of COVID-19. The repertoires were made available in a free public database intended to serve as a resource for research on the immune response to SARS-CoV-2. The prospective study material was composed of cDNA or gDNA derived from T cells, B-cell-depleted T cells, or PBMCs. The samples were drawn from the first 160 participants of the ongoing ImmuneRACE study and from some 1,300 subjects provided by 6 global collaborators. Where available, HLA class I and class II types were obtained from metadata supplied by the sample provider rather than from assay-based typing. Subjects who had been exposed to COVID-19, were actively infected with it, or had recovered from it provided the deeply sampled blood TCRbeta repertoires that made up the dataset. Nearly every sample came with metadata listing a de-identified subject ID, COVID-19 status, age in years and sex. Broad study findings and their caveats: The quantity of clinical and demographic metadata differed by source and by participant and was supplied without curation.

V trim: 4 bases; J trim: 4 bases; unmatched bases: 3. Its CDR3 holds 14 amino acids, cysteine through phenylalanine. The retained sequence is limited to the CDR3, 42 bases, with the frame set at the first base. Sequences MNHNY (CDR1) and SVGAGI (CDR2) are obtained from the germline V gene (reference sequence). TCRbeta CDR3 regions were amplified from genomic DNA by means of the immunoSEQ Assay, a bias-controlled multiplex PCR. The paper's data handling went like this. Nucleated cell counts per sample were estimated from amplification of reference gene primers within the assay. To quantify the absolute abundance of each unique TCRbeta CDR3 rearrangement, sequence reads were collapsed and filtered. For each sample, productive Simpson clonality was calculated as the square root of Simpson's diversity index across productive rearrangements. TCRdb holds this immuneACCESS table with in-frame rearrangements only. Some clones are missing; in checked studies, unresolved V genes explain under half, and the rest has no known cause. The V and J calls and clone size were taken over from that table, and D and trimming were inferred from the DNA. For this sample the table gives approximately 70,000 clones, of which roughly 82% were detected only once. The ten largest clones represent 18% of the sample.

The chain joins TRBV6-6 to TRBJ1-1, and 10 junctional nucleotides match TRBD1. Sequencing used peripheral blood. The sequence was collected from a human donor in a cohort sampled during active COVID-19. The nucleotide sequence reads as follows: TGTGCCAGCAGTTCGGGACAGGGGCCCACTGAAGCTTTCTTT. Translated, it reads CASSSGQGPTEAFF.